This T cell receptor (beta chain) was captured by sequencing in a study of beta chain features in type 1 diabetes. Study outcomes and limitations: Among type 1 diabetes patients, VDJ junctions had fewer insertions and more deletions. When Type 1 diabetes patients were examined, their TCRB CDR3s proved moderately but significantly shorter in all four CD4+ subsets. Since sequencing was performed on cDNA, cells with high TCR expression could be over-represented.

With regard to this clone: Its antigen is as yet unknown.

The sequenced template was cDNA made from the entire isolated RNA. About 3.7 million reads, on average, came from each naive, central memory and regulatory T cell sample. TCRdb keeps only in-frame clones here, not all; method: immunoSEQ multiplex PCR. This table has approximately 130,000 clones, 15% to 20% appearing once. The CDR3 consists of 12 residues. Germline V gene sequence: CDR1 MGHDK, CDR2 SYGVNS. Between the trimmed V and J ends, which lost 8 bases and 6 bases, there was a span of 14 bases. The rearrangement joins TRBV25-1 to TRBJ2-7; a possible D gene is TRBD1 (6 bases). The origin of this receptor is a man younger than 35 with type 1 diabetes. The sample consisted of central memory CD4+ T cells from blood. The CDR3 spells CASRNRVFEQYF. The CDR3 DNA is TGTGCCAGCCGCAACAGGGTTTTCGAGCAGTACTTC.